This T cell receptor (beta chain) was obtained from a study of blood T cell repertoires in COVID-19. Germline values: CDR1 SGHTA, CDR2 FQGNSA. J gave up 5 bases and V 5 bases, and 5 bases lay outside the gene matches. This CDR3 comprises 13 residues. Using immunoSEQ multiplex PCR, the repertoire was profiled, and TCRdb retains in-frame clones only, with some absent. The profile shows some 200,000 clones, 75% to 85% of them singletons. The clonotype comes from a woman between 70 and 85 years old with COVID-19, enrolled during active disease. Material for sequencing was peripheral blood. V usage is TRBV7-2 and J usage is TRBJ1-1, with TRBD1 matching 7 bases. The CDR3 region is CASSRDRATEAFF. CDR3 in DNA: TGTGCCAGCAGCCGTGACAGGGCGACTGAAGCTTTCTTT.